This T cell receptor beta chain comes out of a study of cytotoxic CD8 clonotypes in ibrutinib-treated CLL. This clone was seen a handful of times. Its antigen is undetermined. The identical CDR3 is also encoded by other nucleotide sequences in the sample. Study-wide findings and caveats: For progressing versus sustained-remission patients, sampling times were not the same.

CDR1 SQVTM and CDR2 ANQGSEA come from the germline V gene. The CDR3 has 11 amino acids. The V end lost 2 bases, the J end lost 1 base, and 2 bases lay between the germline ends. Sequencing was designed to attain a depth spanning 1 in 200,000 to 1 in 1 million T cells. Some clones are missing from TCRdb's copy, which holds only in-frame ones; the method was immunoSEQ multiplex PCR. The sample yields about 160,000 clones, more than 65% seen once. The chain employs TRBV29-1 and TRBJ1-1, with D unclear. The sequence came from a human donor with chronic lymphocytic leukemia. The source material was PBMCs, sampled after 12 months of ibrutinib treatment. The CDR3 loop reads CSVERNTEAFF. The CDR3 DNA is TGCAGCGTTGAAAGGAACACTGAAGCTTTCTTT.